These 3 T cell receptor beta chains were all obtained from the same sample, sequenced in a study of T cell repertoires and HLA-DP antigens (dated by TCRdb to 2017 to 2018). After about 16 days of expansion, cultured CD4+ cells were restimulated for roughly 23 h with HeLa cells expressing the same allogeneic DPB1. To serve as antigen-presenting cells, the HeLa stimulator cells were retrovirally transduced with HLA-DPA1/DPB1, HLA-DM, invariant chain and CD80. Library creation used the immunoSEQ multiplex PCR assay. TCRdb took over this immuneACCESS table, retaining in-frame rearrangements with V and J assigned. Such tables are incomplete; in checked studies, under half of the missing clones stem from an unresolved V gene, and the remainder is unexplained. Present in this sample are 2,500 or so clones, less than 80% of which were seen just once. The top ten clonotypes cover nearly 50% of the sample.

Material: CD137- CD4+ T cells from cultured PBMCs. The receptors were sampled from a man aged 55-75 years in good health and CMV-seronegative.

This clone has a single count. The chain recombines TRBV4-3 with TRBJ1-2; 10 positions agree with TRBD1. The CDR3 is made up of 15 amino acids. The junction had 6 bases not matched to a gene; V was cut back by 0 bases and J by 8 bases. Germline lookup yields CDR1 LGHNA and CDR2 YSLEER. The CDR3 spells CASSQDLGQGRGYTF. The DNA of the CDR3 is TGCGCCAGCAGCCAAGATCTGGGACAGGGGCGCGGCTACACCTTC.

CDR3 loop: CASSQTSLYEQYV. For the CDR3, the DNA is TGTGCCAGCAGCCAGACTAGTCTCTACGAGCAGTACGTC. The chain combines TRBV13 with TRBJ2-7, with TRBD2 as a possible D gene (6 bases). Trimming took 5 bases from V and 3 from J, leaving 11 bases between them. The CDR3 loop spans 13 amino acids. Germline CDR1 is PRHDT and CDR2 is FYEKMQ (reference sequence).

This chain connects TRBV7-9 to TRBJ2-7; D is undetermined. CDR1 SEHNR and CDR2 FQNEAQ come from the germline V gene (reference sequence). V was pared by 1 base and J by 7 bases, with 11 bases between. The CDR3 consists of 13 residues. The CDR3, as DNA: TGTGCCAGCAGCTTAGAAGGGTTCTCTGAGCAGTACGTC. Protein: CASSLEGFSEQYV.